The rows below give T cell receptor beta chains drawn from one sample of a study of shared clonotypes between healthy human individuals. The protocol was immunoSEQ multiplex PCR, while the TCRdb copy is restricted to in-frame clones and leaves out a portion. The top ten clones hold about 0.42% of a sample with some 1.5 million clones, 95% to 99% of them seen once. Sequencing used naive CD4+ T cells sorted from blood. These TCRs come from a man younger than 45 in good health. Each CDR3 is given with its conserved first and last residue. D genes are given only for firm matches. Rows give clone size only sometimes, using once, few, many, or a class for an expanded clone.

d_gene,j_gene,v_gene,abundance,CDR3nt,CDR3aa
-,TRBJ2-1,TRBV9,-,TGTGCCAGCGGGAGTGGGGGTTATGAGCAGTTCTTC,CASGSGGYEQFF
-,TRBJ2-2,TRBV27,once,TGTGCCAGCAGTTCACGCCGAAACGGGGAGCTGTTTTTT,CASSSRRNGELFF
-,TRBJ1-3,TRBV5-1,-,TGCGCCAGCAGCTTTGACCGGAGCTCTGGAAACACCATATATTTT,CASSFDRSSGNTIYF
-,TRBJ2-1,TRBV5-1,-,TGCGCCAGCAGCTCGGGGGTGAGCTCCTACAATGAGCAGTTCTTC,CASSSGVSSYNEQFF
-,TRBJ2-7,TRBV20-1,-,TGCAGTGCGCGACGGGTCTACGAGCAGTACTTC,CSARRVYEQYF
-,TRBJ1-1,TRBV19,-,TGTGCCAGTAGGGCAGGGATAACCGATGAAGCTTTCTTT,CASRAGITDEAFF
-,TRBJ2-7,TRBV29-1,-,TGCAGCGTTTCCAGAGGGAACGAGCAGTACTTC,CSVSRGNEQYF
-,TRBJ2-5,TRBV14,-,TGTGCCAGCAGCCAAGCTCACTGGGAGACCCAGTACTTC,CASSQAHWETQYF
TRBD2,TRBJ2-1,TRBV28,-,TGTGCCAGCAGTTTGGAGACTAGCGTTCAGGAGCAGTTCTTC,CASSLETSVQEQFF
-,TRBJ1-2,TRBV7-2,-,TGTGCCAGCAGCTTAGATTTGGGACCCTATGGCTACACCTTC,CASSLDLGPYGYTF
-,TRBJ1-3,TRBV25-1,-,TGTGCCAGCAGTGAATCTCTTGCAGGAAACACCATATATTTT,CASSESLAGNTIYF
-,TRBJ2-7,TRBV28,-,TGTGCCAGCAGGTTCGGGCGGGCCCCCTCCTACGAGCAGTACTTC,CASRFGRAPSYEQYF
TRBD1,TRBJ2-7,TRBV11-3,-,TGTGCCAGCAGCTCTGCGAGCAAGACAGGGAACTACGAGCAGTACTTC,CASSSASKTGNYEQYF
TRBD2,TRBJ2-1,TRBV7-2,-,TGTGCCAGCACCTCTTATAGGGGGACTAGCGGGAGGGCCAGCAATGAGCAGTTCTTC,CASTSYRGTSGRASNEQFF
-,TRBJ2-1,TRBV2,-,TGTGCCAGCAGTGATGGGTTCTTC,CASSDGFF
-,TRBJ2-3,TRBV5-1,-,TGCGCCAGCAGGGACAGTCCTTTAGGGGTAACTAGCACAGATACGCAGTATTTT,CASRDSPLGVTSTDTQYF
-,TRBJ2-3,TRBV6-6,-,TGTGCCAGTCGCCCCCCGGGGCTGGGAGATACGCAGTATTTT,CASRPPGLGDTQYF
-,TRBJ2-1,TRBV18,-,TGTGCCAGCTCACGGGCCGATACCGATGAGCAGTTCTTC,CASSRADTDEQFF
-,TRBJ2-7,TRBV2,-,TGTGCCAGCAAGGAGGACGGCTCCTACGAGCAGTACTTC,CASKEDGSYEQYF
-,TRBJ1-2,TRBV5-6,-,TGTGCCAGCAGCTTGGCGGGCCCAGCCAGGGGTGGCTACACCTTC,CASSLAGPARGGYTF
-,TRBJ1-4,TRBV6-5,-,TGTGCCAGCCGATCCATCGACAGAGAGAAACTGTTTTTT,CASRSIDREKLFF
-,TRBJ1-3,TRBV29-1,once,TGCAGCGTTGAAGTTGTAGTGGACACCATATATTTT,CSVEVVVDTIYF
-,TRBJ1-2,TRBV28,once,TGTGCCACCGTTCCTTCTGGCTCTTCCTATGGCTACACCTTC,CATVPSGSSYGYTF
TRBD1,TRBJ2-7,TRBV15,once,TGTGCCACCAGCAGAGATCCGGGACAGGGGGGCTACGAGCAGTACTTC,CATSRDPGQGGYEQYF
TRBD1,TRBJ2-1,TRBV15,-,TGTGCCACCAGCCCGCGGACAGGGAACTACAATGAGCAGTTCTTC,CATSPRTGNYNEQFF
-,TRBJ1-1,TRBV9,-,TGTGCCAGCAGCGTAGCAGGGTCTAGGGGCACTGAAGCTTTCTTT,CASSVAGSRGTEAFF
TRBD2,TRBJ2-1,TRBV27,-,TGTGCCAGCAAACTGAAGCGAGGCGGGAGGGCCCCCTCCTTCGATGAGCAGTTCTTC,CASKLKRGGRAPSFDEQFF
-,TRBJ2-7,TRBV29-1,few,TGCAGCGTTGTAGAGTCGGGCTACGAGCAGTACTTC,CSVVESGYEQYF
-,TRBJ2-5,TRBV18,-,TGTGCCAGCTCTCTAGGGCCAAAAGAGACCCAGTACTTC,CASSLGPKETQYF
-,TRBJ2-3,TRBV19,-,TGTGCCAGCACCGACAGGAACACAGATACGCAGTATTTT,CASTDRNTDTQYF
-,TRBJ1-2,TRBV6-5,-,TGTGCCAGCAGTTACTCGGGCCGGGACTATGGCTACACCTTC,CASSYSGRDYGYTF
-,TRBJ2-2,TRBV7-9,-,TGTGCCAGCAGCCAGTGGACAGGGAGGGACACCGGGGAGCTGTTTTTT,CASSQWTGRDTGELFF
-,TRBJ2-1,TRBV28,-,TGTGCCAGCAGTTTAAGAGGGAGAAGCTCCTACAATGAGCAGTTCTTC,CASSLRGRSSYNEQFF
-,TRBJ2-3,TRBV7-9,-,TGTGCCAGCAACCGAGGTACTAGCACAGATACGCAGTATTTT,CASNRGTSTDTQYF
TRBD2,TRBJ2-1,TRBV2,-,TGTGCCAGCAGTGATCGGAGCGGGAGTGGGAATGAGCAGTTCTTC,CASSDRSGSGNEQFF
-,TRBJ1-1,TRBV28,-,TGTGCCAGCAGTTTAGGGAACACTGAAGCTTTCTTT,CASSLGNTEAFF
TRBD1,TRBJ1-4,TRBV29-1,-,TGCAGCGCCCTTGGGACAGGCAGAACTAATGAAAAACTGTTTTTT,CSALGTGRTNEKLFF
-,TRBJ2-4,TRBV4-1,-,TGCGCCAGCAGCCAAGCCTCTGTAGCCAAAAACATTCAGTACTTC,CASSQASVAKNIQYF
-,TRBJ2-7,TRBV28,-,TGTGCCAGCAGTCCCAGAAGGAGGCTAGCGAGTTTAGAGCAGTACTTC,CASSPRRRLASLEQYF
TRBD2,TRBJ2-7,TRBV18,-,TGTGCCAGCTCACCACCGGGGAGGGCCCCCCTCTACGAGCAGTACTTC,CASSPPGRAPLYEQYF
TRBD1,TRBJ2-7,TRBV7-9,-,TGTGCCAGCAGCTTAGGGATGGGGACAGGGGGCTACGAGCAGTACTTC,CASSLGMGTGGYEQYF
TRBD1,TRBJ1-2,TRBV28,-,TGTGCCAGCAGTCCGAGCCCAGGGGGCTTAGAAGGCTACACCTTC,CASSPSPGGLEGYTF
TRBD2,TRBJ2-7,TRBV4-3,-,TGCGCCAGCAGCCGGACGAGCGGGAGCTACGAGCAGTACTTC,CASSRTSGSYEQYF
-,TRBJ2-5,TRBV28,-,TGTGCCACCCGGGGCCCCGAAAGGACCCAGTACTTC,CATRGPERTQYF
-,TRBJ1-1,TRBV18,once,TGTGCCAGCTCAGAGAACACTGAAGCTTTCTTT,CASSENTEAFF
TRBD2,TRBJ2-6,TRBV14,-,TGTGCCAGCAGCCTACCGGGACTAGCGGGCTCTGGGGCCAACGTCCTGACTTTC,CASSLPGLAGSGANVLTF
-,TRBJ2-1,TRBV19,-,TGTGCCAGTAGTCGAAGCGCAAAGGTCTGGAATGAGCAGTTCTTC,CASSRSAKVWNEQFF
TRBD1,TRBJ2-7,TRBV5-1,-,TGCGCCAGCAGCCCCGGGACAGGTGGGTCCGAGCAGTACTTC,CASSPGTGGSEQYF
TRBD1,TRBJ2-3,TRBV6-5,-,TGTGCCAGCAGTTACTACAGGGGCAGGGGGACAGATACGCAGTATTTT,CASSYYRGRGTDTQYF
-,TRBJ1-5,TRBV5-6,-,TGTGCCCGCAATCATGTGAGCCCTAAAGGCAATCAGCCCCAGCATTTT,CARNHVSPKGNQPQHF
-,TRBJ1-4,TRBV21-1,-,TGTGCCAGTTCCTACCGGCGGGAGGGCGCAACTAATGAAAAACTGTTTTTT,CASSYRREGATNEKLFF